This passage covers 28 T cell receptor beta chains from one sample sequenced in a study of neoadjuvant anti-PD-1 for oral cavity cancer. Profiling relied on immunoSEQ multiplex PCR, and the TCRdb table lists in-frame clones only, not all of them. The sample consists of fewer than 90,000 clones, 84% of them appearing once. This specimen consisted of PBMCs, obtained before nivolumab (anti-PD-1) treatment. The receptors shown here come from a person between 40 and 80 years old with oral cavity squamous cell carcinoma.

The J gene is TRBJ2-2, the V gene TRBV19; 13 nucleotides match TRBD2. The CDR3 contains 16 residues. Germline-derived CDR1 and CDR2 are LNHDA and SQIVND (reference sequence). After removal of 5 bases from V and 8 bases from J, the junction contained 8 bases not matched to a gene. CDR3 protein: CASSFTGTSGMGELFF. CDR3 in DNA: TGTGCCAGTAGTTTCACCGGGACTAGCGGGATGGGGGAGCTGTTTTTT.

The CDR3: CATGQGNTEAFF. The CDR3 DNA sequence: TGTGCCACCGGACAGGGGAACACTGAAGCTTTCTTT. The V and J genes are TRBV10-3 and TRBJ1-1; 8 bases fit TRBD1. V trimming: 10 bases; J trimming: 1 base; junction bases outside the gene matches: 2. Germline CDR1 reads ENHRY; CDR2 reads SYGVKD. The CDR3 spans 12 residues.

CDR3 DNA sequence: TGTGCCAGCGGACTGGCAGGGGTAGATACGCAGTATTTT. It codes for CASGLAGVDTQYF. The chain links TRBV2 to TRBJ2-3; maybe TRBD1 (6 bases). CDR1 and CDR2 (germline): SNHLY, FYNNEI. The length of the CDR3 is 13 residues. Trimming pared 8 bases from V and 5 bases from J, leaving 14 bases between.

The chain carries TRBV6-5 and TRBJ2-7; 9 bases match TRBD1. V was pared by 6 bases and J by 5 bases, with 8 bases of the junction left unmatched. Germline V gene data show CDR1 as MNHEY and CDR2 as SVGAGI. The CDR3 is 14 residues long. The CDR3 nucleotides are TGTGCCAGCAGCCCCTGGGGACAGGGCGACGAGCAGTACTTC. It specifies CASSPWGQGDEQYF.

In its sample, this clone was seen once. This sequence joins TRBV19 and TRBJ2-7; 7 bases line up with TRBD2. After removal of 3 bases from V and 12 bases from J, the junction contained 8 bases not matched to a gene. Germline assignment: CDR1 LNHDA and CDR2 SQIVND (reference sequence). CDR3 length equals 12 residues. CDR3 sequence (DNA): TGTGCCAGTAGTATCGGGACCGGGGGGACGTACTTC. It encodes CASSIGTGGTYF.

This chain joins TRBV5-1 and TRBJ1-1; D not resolved. Germline loops: CDR1 SGHRS, CDR2 YFSETQ. The CDR3 contains 14 residues. Trimming stripped 0 bases from V and 7 bases from J, with 13 bases between. The CDR3 DNA is TGCGCCAGCAGCTTGGTAGGTGATGGAAATGAAGCTTTCTTT. It specifies CASSLVGDGNEAFF.

The chain carries TRBV28 and TRBJ2-2; 7 bases match TRBD1. The germline gives CDR1 MDHEN, CDR2 SYDVKM. V lost 0 bases, J lost 1 base, and 5 bases stayed unmatched. This CDR3 contains 17 residues. CDR3 in amino acids: CASSLWAGTENTGELFF. In nucleotides, the CDR3 is TGTGCCAGCAGTTTATGGGCCGGGACAGAGAACACCGGGGAGCTGTTTTTT.

The chain joins TRBV21-1 to TRBJ2-2; whether TRBD1, the table's D call, matches the DNA was not checked. TRBV21-1 is labeled a pseudogene. CDR3 length: 14 amino acids. The CDR3 loop is CASSRGQKTGELFF. The CDR3 coding sequence is TGTGCCAGCAGCAGGGGACAGAAGACCGGGGAGCTGTTTTTT.

This clone was recorded only once. This sequence joins TRBV4-1 and TRBJ2-7; a possible D gene is TRBD2 (7 bases). Germline V gene sequence: CDR1 MGHRA, CDR2 YSYEKL. This CDR3 contains 14 residues. Trimming pared 4 bases from V and 7 bases from J, leaving 17 bases between. CDR3 nucleotides: TGCGCCAGCAGCCCCCGGGGGGCGGGGGTAGAGCAGTACTTC. As protein: CASSPRGAGVEQYF.

The J gene is TRBJ2-1, the V gene TRBV5-4; no clear D gene. V lost 0 bases and J lost 2, with 6 bases in between. CDR1 and CDR2 from the germline V gene are SGHNT and YYREEE (reference sequence). The CDR3 is made up of 14 amino acids. The CDR3 DNA reads TGTGCCAGCAGCTTGGCCTTTGCCTACAATGAGCAGTTCTTC. As protein: CASSLAFAYNEQFF.

With respect to this clone: A much bigger clone sits one base away, suggesting this may be a read error. V and J are TRBV5-5 and TRBJ1-1, with D tentatively TRBD1 (5 bases). V dropped 1 base and J dropped 1 base, with 5 bases sitting between them. The CDR3 sequence is 13 residues long. Germline values: CDR1 SGHKS, CDR2 YYEKEE (reference sequence). DNA of the CDR3: TGTGCCAGCAGCTTGACAGGGAACACTGAAGCTTTCTTT. It encodes CASSLTGNTEAFF.

The CDR3 loop is CASSFSLAGQLNEQFF. CDR3 coding DNA: TGTGCCAGCAGTTTTTCACTAGCGGGACAGCTTAATGAGCAGTTCTTC. The gene calls are TRBV6-5 and TRBJ2-1, with TRBD2 identical over 10 bases. CDR1 and CDR2 (germline): MNHEY, SVGAGI. The V segment lost 4 bases and the J segment 7 bases; nucleotides outside the gene matches: 10. The length of the CDR3 is 16 residues.

The count of this clone is one. V is TRBV9 and J is TRBJ2-3, with 8 nucleotides matching TRBD1. Germline values: CDR1 SGDLS, CDR2 YYNGEE. The V segment lost 5 bases and the J segment 2 bases; nucleotides outside the gene matches: 7. CDR3 length equals 15 residues. The CDR3 sequence is CASSGSRGLTDTQYF. The CDR3 nucleotides are TGTGCCAGCAGTGGGAGCAGGGGGCTCACAGATACGCAGTATTTT.

The chain couples TRBV6-5 to TRBJ2-7, with 7 nucleotides matching TRBD1. Germline lookup yields CDR1 MNHEY and CDR2 SVGAGI. J lost 0 bases, V lost 6 bases, and 8 bases had no gene match. There are 15 residues in the CDR3. The CDR3 sequence: CASSPRQGSSYEQYF. CDR3 sequence (DNA): TGTGCCAGCAGCCCCCGACAGGGCAGCTCCTACGAGCAGTACTTC.

V is TRBV6-1 and J is TRBJ2-1; 7 positions agree with TRBD1. CDR1 MNHNS and CDR2 SASEGT come from the germline V gene. This CDR3 has 15 residues. V shed 6 bases and J 6 bases; nucleotides not matched to a gene: 11. The CDR3 coding sequence is TGTGCCAGCAGATTCGCCCGACAGGGTTCCAATGAGCAGTTCTTC. Protein: CASRFARQGSNEQFF.

The chain links TRBV25-1 to TRBJ2-2; D uncertain. This CDR3 spans 14 amino acids. Trimming pared 2 bases from V and 1 base from J, leaving 5 bases between. Germline CDR1 MGHDK, CDR2 SYGVNS. In nucleotides, the CDR3 is TGTGCCAGCAGTGAACACAGGAACACCGGGGAGCTGTTTTTT. Its translation is CASSEHRNTGELFF.

V usage is TRBV29-1 and J usage is TRBJ2-1; D ambiguous. CDR1 is SQVTM and CDR2 is ANQGSEA in the germline V gene. The V end was cut by 2 bases, the J end by 7 bases, with 15 bases between. The CDR3 length is 14 residues. CDR3 sequence: CSVEKLVGDNEQFF. The CDR3 DNA reads TGCAGCGTTGAAAAACTCGTTGGGGATAATGAGCAGTTCTTC.

The V gene is TRBV2, the J gene TRBJ2-2, with 9 bases identical to TRBD2. V lost 6 bases, J lost 2 bases, and 7 bases stayed unmatched. Germline CDR1 SNHLY, CDR2 FYNNEI. This CDR3 has 16 amino acids. The CDR3 DNA reads as TGTGCCAGCAGGCCCGACCTAGCGGGAAACACCGGGGAGCTGTTTTTT. Amino acid sequence: CASRPDLAGNTGELFF.

This clone was detected once. The chain recombines TRBV7-2 with TRBJ2-1; 7 bases match TRBD2. CDR3 length equals 15 residues. Trimming at V came to 1 base and at J to 1 base, leaving 1 base not matched to a gene. The germline gives CDR1 SGHTA, CDR2 FQGNSA. The CDR3 here is CASSLGGGSYNEQFF. The CDR3 bases are TGTGCCAGCAGCTTAGGGGGGGGTTCCTACAATGAGCAGTTCTTC.

V and J are TRBV27 and TRBJ2-7, with 10 bases that match TRBD2. The CDR3 spans 13 residues. The germline CDR1 and CDR2 sequences are MNHEY and SMNVEV (reference sequence). V was pared by 8 bases and J by 5 bases, with 6 bases of the junction left unmatched. CDR3 sequence: CASGLAGAHEQYF. Written as DNA, the CDR3 is TGTGCCAGCGGGCTAGCGGGAGCCCACGAGCAGTACTTC.

V gene TRBV6-5 combines with J gene TRBJ2-7; 12 bases are shared with TRBD2. Trimming removed 0 bases from V and 5 bases from J; junction bases left unmatched: 2. The CDR3 has 15 amino acids. Germline V gene data show CDR1 as MNHEY and CDR2 as SVGAGI. CDR3: CASSYSRTSGNEQYF. The CDR3 DNA reads TGTGCCAGCAGTTACTCTCGGACTAGCGGGAACGAGCAGTACTTC.

This chain links TRBV19 with TRBJ2-1; D is uncertain. This CDR3 is 15 amino acids long. The V end lost 3 bases, the J end lost 1 base, and 10 bases lay between the germline ends. Germline CDR1 is LNHDA and CDR2 is SQIVND (reference sequence). CDR3 sequence: CASSIGHGSYNEQFF. CDR3 nucleotide sequence: TGTGCCAGTAGTATTGGCCACGGTTCCTACAATGAGCAGTTCTTC.

The CDR3 sequence: CASSLVSGQETQYF. CDR3 coding DNA: TGCGCCAGCAGCTTGGTTTCAGGGCAAGAGACCCAGTACTTC. The chain recombines TRBV5-1 with TRBJ2-5; possibly TRBD1 for D (5 bases). V shed 0 bases and J shed 2 bases, with 8 bases lying between them. CDR3 length: 14 amino acids. The germline gives CDR1 SGHRS, CDR2 YFSETQ.

The V call is TRBV7-9, the J call TRBJ1-2; D unresolved. CDR3 length equals 16 residues. Deletions cut 0 bases from V and 0 bases from J, with 11 bases between. In germline, CDR1 is SEHNR, CDR2 FQNEAQ (reference sequence). The CDR3 here is CASSLARSSANYGYTF. The CDR3 DNA reads TGTGCCAGCAGCTTAGCGCGGAGTAGCGCTAACTATGGCTACACCTTC.

The V and J genes are TRBV5-6 and TRBJ2-6; D gene uncertain. The CDR3 consists of 15 residues. V lost 0 bases, J lost 1 base, and 5 bases lay in between. CDR1 and CDR2 (germline): SGHDT, YYEEEE. CDR3 in DNA: TGTGCCAGCAGCTTGGTGGGTTCTGGGGCCAACGTCCTGACTTTC. Translation: CASSLVGSGANVLTF.

The chain combines TRBV7-9 with TRBJ2-1; D is uncertain. The V gene's germline CDR1 is SEHNR and CDR2 FQNEAQ (reference sequence). This CDR3 comprises 12 residues. The germline V and J ends were trimmed by 1 base and 6 bases, with 4 bases remaining between them. CDR3: CASSLGINEQFF. CDR3 in DNA: TGTGCCAGCAGCTTAGGTATCAATGAGCAGTTCTTC.

The rearrangement uses TRBV6-5 and TRBJ1-2; possibly TRBD1 for D (5 bases). The CDR3 covers 14 residues. Germline lookup yields CDR1 MNHEY and CDR2 SVGAGI. V lost 8 bases and J 8 bases, leaving 21 bases between the germline ends. This chain's CDR3 is CASAKTGSRDGYTF. In nucleotides, the CDR3 is TGTGCCAGCGCCAAAACAGGCTCACGGGACGGCTACACCTTC.

The chain joins TRBV29-1 to TRBJ2-7; 10 nucleotides agree with TRBD1. From germline, CDR1 is SQVTM and CDR2 ANQGSEA. The CDR3 is 13 amino acids. V lost 7 bases, J lost 3 bases, and 6 bases stayed unmatched. This CDR3 is CSASGTGVYEQYF. Written as DNA, the CDR3 is TGCAGCGCCTCCGGGACAGGGGTCTACGAGCAGTACTTC.